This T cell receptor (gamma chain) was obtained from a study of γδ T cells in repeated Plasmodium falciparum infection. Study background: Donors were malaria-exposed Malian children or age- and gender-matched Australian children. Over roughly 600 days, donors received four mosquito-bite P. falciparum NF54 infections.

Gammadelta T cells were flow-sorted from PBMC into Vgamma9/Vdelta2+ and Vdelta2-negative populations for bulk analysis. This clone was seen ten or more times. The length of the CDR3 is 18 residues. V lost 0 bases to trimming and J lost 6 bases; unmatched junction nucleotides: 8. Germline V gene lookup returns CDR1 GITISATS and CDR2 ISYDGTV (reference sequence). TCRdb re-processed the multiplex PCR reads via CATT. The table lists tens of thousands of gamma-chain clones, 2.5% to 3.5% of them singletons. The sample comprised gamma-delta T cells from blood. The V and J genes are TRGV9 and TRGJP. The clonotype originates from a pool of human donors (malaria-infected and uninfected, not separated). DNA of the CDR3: TGTGCCTTGTGGGAGGTGCAAGTCGGAGAGTTGGGCAAAAAAATCAAGGTATTT. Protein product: CALWEVQVGELGKKIKVF.